Each of the 9 T cell receptor beta chains below was sequenced from the same sample in a study of T cell changes during pregnancy in multiple sclerosis. Sequencing was performed with immunoSEQ multiplex PCR; in TCRdb, only in-frame clones are kept and a portion is missing. The sample yields about 9,500 clones, approximately 83% seen once. Here the sequenced sample was CD8+ T cells from peripheral blood mononuclear cells, taken in the third trimester of pregnancy. The receptor set was obtained from a female donor in good health, enrolled as a control in a pregnancy study.

The chain links TRBV6-5 to TRBJ2-1; possible D gene TRBD1, 5 bases. The germline V and J ends were trimmed by 2 bases and 0 bases, with 8 bases remaining between them. The CDR3 is 15 residues long. Germline CDR1 and CDR2: MNHEY and SVGAGI. CDR3 sequence reads: CASSYRGSSYNEQFF. DNA for the CDR3: TGTGCCAGCAGTTACAGGGGCAGCTCCTACAATGAGCAGTTCTTC.

This chain links TRBV2 with TRBJ2-2; 11 positions match TRBD1. CDR3 size: 15 residues. Germline V CDR1 and CDR2: SNHLY, FYNNEI. Trimming at V came to 3 bases and at J to 6 bases, leaving 3 bases not matched to a gene. Here the CDR3 reads CASSDPDRGPGELFF. Here the CDR3 DNA reads TGTGCCAGCAGTGACCCGGACAGGGGGCCCGGGGAGCTGTTTTTT.

The rearrangement uses TRBV10-3 and TRBJ1-5, with D unclear. The CDR3 totals 14 residues. The germline CDR1 and CDR2 sequences are ENHRY and SYGVKD. The V and J ends lost 0 bases and 5 bases respectively, with 8 bases between them. CDR3: CAISESKRDQPQHF. CDR3 DNA sequence: TGTGCCATCAGTGAGTCGAAACGGGATCAGCCCCAGCATTTT.

In its sample, this clone was seen once. The rearrangement links TRBV6-5 to TRBJ1-6, with no clear D. Germline lookup yields CDR1 MNHEY and CDR2 SVGAGI. This CDR3 has 14 amino acids. V lost 0 bases and J 10 bases, leaving 10 bases between the germline ends. CDR3 amino acids: CASSYSTFGSPLHF. The CDR3 bases are TGTGCCAGCAGTTACTCGACATTTGGCTCACCCCTCCACTTT.

The J gene is TRBJ2-6, the V gene TRBV5-1, with 7 nucleotides matching TRBD1. This CDR3 has 19 residues. J was trimmed by 0 bases and V by 6 bases; bases with no gene match: 15. Germline V gives CDR1 SGHRS, CDR2 YFSETQ. DNA for the CDR3: TGCGCCAGCAAGGGGCCTAAACAGGGGACCAGCTCTGGGGCCAACGTCCTGACTTTC. This encodes CASKGPKQGTSSGANVLTF.

This clone was counted a few times. The rearrangement uses TRBV27 and TRBJ2-3, with 9 positions matching TRBD2. V lost 5 bases and J lost 3; bases outside the gene matches: 6. The CDR3 length is 15 residues. Germline lookup yields CDR1 MNHEY and CDR2 SMNVEV (reference sequence). The CDR3 loop is CASSQVAGATDTQYF. DNA for the CDR3: TGTGCCAGCAGTCAGGTAGCGGGAGCAACAGATACGCAGTATTTT.

The rearrangement links TRBV7-2 to TRBJ1-2; perhaps TRBD1 as D (6 bases). The CDR3 totals 15 residues. Germline V CDR1 and CDR2: SGHTA, FQGNSA. V was shortened by 1 base and J by 1 base, with 10 bases between the two germline ends. This CDR3 is CASSLGTVLNYGYTF. The DNA of the CDR3 is TGTGCCAGCAGCTTAGGGACAGTTCTTAACTATGGCTACACCTTC.

The V call is TRBV10-1, the J call TRBJ2-5; TRBD2 might be the D (5 bases). V was trimmed by 2 bases and J by 6 bases, leaving 22 bases between them. This CDR3 comprises 17 residues. Germline CDR1 and CDR2: WNHNN and SYGVQD (reference sequence). The CDR3 bases are TGCGCCAGCAGTGAGATTGGGGAGACCTCCAACCTTAAGACCCAGTACTTC. Amino acid sequence: CASSEIGETSNLKTQYF.

In its sample, this clone was seen once. The V and J genes are TRBV5-6 and TRBJ1-1; 7 bases are a match to TRBD1. After removal of 5 bases from V and 5 bases from J, the junction contained 12 bases not matched to a gene. This CDR3 region has 15 residues. Germline loops: CDR1 SGHDT, CDR2 YYEEEE. CDR3 DNA: TGTGCCAGCAGACAAACGAGGGGGCTGGGGACTGAAGCTTTCTTT. It encodes CASRQTRGLGTEAFF.